These T cell receptor beta chains were read from a single sample in a study of shared T cell receptors in the human thymus. Libraries were prepared by immunoSEQ multiplex PCR; TCRdb keeps only in-frame clonotypes and omits some of them. The table has about 540,000 clones, 78% seen once; the top ten hold 0.013%. The same sample was also used in a study of human thymus T cells.

Sequencing used thymocytes. Receptors were obtained from a boy younger than two with a congenital heart defect. The CDR3 runs from the conserved cysteine through the conserved F or W. D genes are given only for firm matches. A row's size may be missing; if present it is once, few, many or a size class.

TRBJ2-2	TRBD2	TRBV19	-	CASITSGSGTGELFF	TGTGCCAGTATCACCAGCGGGAGTGGGACCGGGGAGCTGTTTTTT
TRBJ2-3	-	TRBV27	-	CASSLSPDTQYF	TGTGCCAGCAGTTTATCTCCGGATACGCAGTATTTT
TRBJ2-2	-	TRBV19	-	CASSISGNTGELFF	TGTGCCAGTAGTATATCGGGGAACACCGGGGAGCTGTTTTTT
TRBJ2-7	TRBD2	TRBV29-1	-	CSVDTSGVNSISYEQYF	TGCAGCGTTGATACTAGCGGGGTAAATTCCATATCCTACGAGCAGTACTTC
TRBJ2-1	-	TRBV30	-	CAWSVLALQEQFF	TGTGCCTGGAGTGTACTAGCTTTGCAGGAGCAGTTCTTC
TRBJ2-4	-	TRBV14	-	CASSQPGKNIQYF	TGTGCCAGCAGCCAGCCGGGGAAAAACATTCAGTACTTC
TRBJ2-1	-	TRBV27	-	CASSLKRYRANEQFF	TGTGCCAGCAGTTTAAAAAGGTACAGGGCGAATGAGCAGTTCTTC
TRBJ2-1	TRBD2	TRBV5-1	-	CASSIAGGPYNEQFF	TGCGCCAGCAGCATAGCGGGAGGGCCCTACAATGAGCAGTTCTTC
TRBJ1-1	TRBD1	TRBV7-9	-	CASTRTGRNTEAFF	TGTGCCAGCACTCGGACAGGAAGGAACACTGAAGCTTTCTTT
TRBJ2-7	-	TRBV7-2	-	CASRKGLSYEQYF	TGTGCCAGCAGGAAGGGGCTCTCCTACGAGCAGTACTTC
TRBJ2-7	-	TRBV14	-	CASSQDLSGHFYEQYF	TGTGCCAGCAGCCAAGATCTCTCGGGACACTTCTACGAGCAGTACTTC
TRBJ2-7	-	TRBV6-6	few	CASRFSYEQYF	TGTGCCAGCCGGTTTAGCTACGAGCAGTACTTC
TRBJ2-1	TRBD2	TRBV5-6	few	CASSLAEGTSGSYNEQFF	TGTGCCAGCAGCTTGGCCGAGGGGACTAGCGGCTCCTACAATGAGCAGTTCTTC
TRBJ2-3	-	TRBV4-2	-	CASSQVALRRSTDTQYF	TGTGCCAGCAGCCAAGTAGCTTTGAGACGATCCACAGATACGCAGTATTTT
TRBJ2-7	TRBD1	TRBV7-9	-	CASSSGQGALTYEQYF	TGTGCCAGCAGCTCAGGACAGGGGGCCTTGACGTACGAGCAGTACTTC
TRBJ2-7	TRBD2	TRBV4-3	-	CASSEEPQRLAGENDYEQYF	TGCGCCAGCAGCGAGGAACCCCAAAGACTAGCGGGAGAAAATGACTACGAGCAGTACTTC
TRBJ2-7	TRBD2	TRBV4-3	once	CASSQEAGSGGRYEQYF	TGCGCCAGCAGCCAAGAAGCGGGTTCGGGCGGGAGATACGAGCAGTACTTC
TRBJ2-1	TRBD1	TRBV4-2	-	CASSPRGTGSNNEQFF	TGTGCCAGCAGCCCCAGGGGGACAGGGTCTAACAATGAGCAGTTCTTC